This entry lists 30 T cell receptor beta chains sequenced from one sample in a study of blood T cells in healthy people across ages. A second about 7 to 11 cycle PCR used barcoded and J-beta primers. TCRdb ran MiXCR on the 5' RACE reads and lists one entry per CDR3 protein. The sample lists about 650,000 distinct CDR3 sequences; 32% were seen once. The sequenced material came from blood. These receptors were taken from a woman of 80 years or more in good health.

This clonotype has only a few counts. This may be a read error: a much more frequent sequence differs by one nucleotide. The chain carries TRBV7-8 and TRBJ2-7; a weak D match, TRBD1 (6 bases). The CDR3 has 15 residues. Per germline, CDR1 SGHVS and CDR2 FQNEAQ. Trimming cost V 3 bases and J 7 bases, with 19 bases left between them. The CDR3 region is CASSFGQGGIYEQYF. The CDR3 DNA is TGTGCCAGCAGCTTCGGGCAAGGGGGAATCTATGAGCAGTACTTC.

This rearrangement joins TRBV7-2 to TRBJ2-4; D unresolved. V lost 5 bases and J 6 bases, leaving 11 bases between the germline ends. CDR3 length equals 13 residues. From germline, CDR1 is SGHTA and CDR2 FQGNSA. Here the CDR3 reads CASSPGRTNIQYF. CDR3 nucleotides: TGTGCCAGCAGCCCAGGCCGGACAAACATTCAGTACTTC.

With respect to this clonotype: This clone may be a read error of a much larger clone one base away. The chain is built from TRBV7-3 and TRBJ1-1; D remains unclear. With 5 bases removed from V and 1 base from J, the gap between germline ends came to 8 bases. This CDR3 has 13 amino acids. In germline, CDR1 is SGHTA, CDR2 FQGTGA. The CDR3 coding sequence is TGTGCCAGCAGCCCCTCCGCGAACACTGAAGCTTTCTTT. Amino acids: CASSPSANTEAFF.

The gene calls are TRBV25-1 and TRBJ1-1; possibly TRBD1 for D (6 bases). This CDR3 comprises 15 residues. Germline loops: CDR1 MGHDK, CDR2 SYGVNS. V lost 9 bases, J lost 4 bases, and 21 bases lay in between. CDR3 coding DNA: TGTGCCAGTCGGAGAAGGGGGGGGTCGGGCACTGAAGCTTTCTTT. Protein: CASRRRGGSGTEAFF.

This clonotype was detected many times. This rearrangement joins TRBV20-1 to TRBJ2-7; 7 bases are a match to TRBD1. The CDR3 is made up of 13 amino acids. CDR1 and CDR2 from the germline V gene are DFQATT and SNEGSKA (reference sequence). The trim removed 5 bases at V and 7 bases at J, leaving 11 bases unmatched. CDR3 amino acids: CSALDRAGREQYF. CDR3 DNA sequence: TGCAGTGCTCTTGACAGGGCGGGTAGAGAGCAGTACTTC.

This clonotype appeared a few times. A much larger clone is a single base away; this may be a read error. The chain couples TRBV15 to TRBJ2-1; perhaps TRBD2 as D (5 bases). CDR3 length equals 16 residues. The V end was cut by 0 bases, the J end by 13 bases, with 22 bases between. CDR1 LNHNV and CDR2 YYDKDF come from the germline V gene (reference sequence). This CDR3 is CATSRDHNTPEETQFF. For the CDR3, the DNA is TGTGCCACCAGCAGAGATCATAACACTCCGGAGGAGACCCAGTTCTTC.

V gene TRBV4-1 combines with J gene TRBJ2-1; D not certain. The CDR3 contains 13 residues. CDR1 and CDR2 (germline): MGHRA, YSYEKL. V gave up 3 bases and J gave up 14 bases, with 17 bases separating them. CDR3 DNA: TGCGCCAGCAGCCAGAGTGCTTCGGCTTGGGAGTTCTTC. Protein: CASSQSASAWEFF.

This clonotype was recorded at least ten times. One end of the junction does not line up with germline, which may come from a read error. This chain links TRBV6-1 with TRBJ2-7; D is perhaps TRBD1 (6 bases). CDR1 MNHNS and CDR2 SASEGT come from the germline V gene. The CDR3 sequence is 14 residues long. The CDR3 DNA is TGTGCCAGCACTGAAGGTCCAGGGGCCTACGAGCAGTACTTC. Residues: CASTEGPGAYEQYF.

This clonotype was recorded at least ten times. The CDR3 is CASSLNGGQYF. The CDR3 coding sequence is TGTGCCAGCAGCTTAAACGGGGGCCAGTACTTC. V gene TRBV7-2 combines with J gene TRBJ2-5, with D perhaps TRBD2 (6 bases). Trimming stripped 2 bases from V and 10 bases from J, with 8 bases between. The length of the CDR3 is 11 residues. Germline CDR1 is SGHTA and CDR2 is FQGNSA.

This clonotype came up many times. The rearrangement links TRBV7-2 to TRBJ2-3; TRBD2 might be the D (5 bases). With 4 bases removed from V and 4 bases from J, the gap between germline ends came to 18 bases. This CDR3 comprises 16 residues. CDR1 SGHTA and CDR2 FQGNSA come from the germline V gene. CDR3 in amino acids: CASSYLAALGSDTQYF. The CDR3 nucleotides are TGTGCCAGCAGCTACCTAGCAGCCCTGGGCTCAGATACGCAGTATTTT.

The sample holds many counts of this clonotype. V is TRBV7-9 and J is TRBJ1-6; D is undetermined. The CDR3 is 10 residues long. Germline lookup yields CDR1 SEHNR and CDR2 FQNEAQ (reference sequence). Trimming removed 5 bases at V and 15 bases at J, with 8 bases between. CDR3 residues: CASSLEYLHF. Written as DNA, the CDR3 is TGTGCCAGCAGCCTGGAATACCTCCACTTT.

This clonotype was detected a few times. The chain recombines TRBV19 with TRBJ1-1; D is possibly TRBD1 (6 bases). V gave up 5 bases and J gave up 11 bases, with 18 bases separating them. CDR3 length: 13 amino acids. The germline gives CDR1 LNHDA, CDR2 SQIVND (reference sequence). The CDR3 DNA follows: TGTGCCAGTAGTCCCTCACAGGGTATCTACGCTTTCTTT. Its translation: CASSPSQGIYAFF.

The table lists this clonotype with a few counts. The chain uses TRBV15 and TRBJ2-1; 9 positions agree with TRBD2. V was pared by 0 bases and J by 7 bases, with 10 bases of the junction left unmatched. Germline V gives CDR1 LNHNV, CDR2 YYDKDF (reference sequence). CDR3 length: 17 amino acids. The CDR3 DNA reads as TGTGCCACCAGCAGAGAGGGCCGGGCGGGGGGGCCGAATGAGCAGTTCTTC. Its translation is CATSREGRAGGPNEQFF. The whole variable domain, remainder taken from reference TRBV15 and TRBJ2-1, is DAMVIQNPRYQVTQFGKPVTLSCSQTLNHNVMYWYQQKSSQAPKLLFHYYDKDFNNEADTPDNFQSRRPNTSFCFLDIRSPGLGDTAMYLCATSREGRAGGPNEQFFGPGTRLTVL.

Only a few counts were recorded for this clonotype. A much larger clone lies a single base off, so this may be a read error. The chain carries TRBV11-2 and TRBJ2-3; no definite D call. The length of the CDR3 is 15 residues. CDR1 and CDR2 from the germline V gene are SGHAT and FQNNGV. V dropped 1 base and J dropped 5 bases, with 13 bases sitting between them. The CDR3 loop is CASSLAPGVRDTQYF. The DNA of the CDR3 is TGTGCCAGCAGCTTAGCCCCTGGGGTTCGAGATACGCAGTATTTT.

This clonotype was detected many times. CDR3: CASSRVGGRGYTF. The CDR3 nucleotides are TGTGCCAGCAGCCGAGTGGGGGGCCGGGGCTACACCTTC. The chain joins TRBV7-2 to TRBJ1-2; perhaps TRBD1 as D (6 bases). The CDR3 has 13 residues. The germline V and J ends were trimmed by 5 bases and 8 bases, with 15 bases remaining between them. Germline CDR1 reads SGHTA; CDR2 reads FQGNSA.

This clonotype occurred many times. J is TRBJ2-7 and V is TRBV12-3 or TRBV12-4, with 8 bases that match TRBD1. V was pared by 6 bases and J by 3 bases, with 1 base of the junction left unmatched. The CDR3 length is 12 residues. CDR3: CASRTGVYEQYF. The CDR3 DNA follows: TGTGCCAGCAGGACAGGGGTCTACGAGCAGTACTTC.

The chain combines TRBV19 with TRBJ2-2, with 9 bases lining up with TRBD1. Germline loops: CDR1 LNHDA, CDR2 SQIVND (reference sequence). The CDR3 is made up of 19 amino acids. V shed 4 bases and J 5 bases; nucleotides not matched to a gene: 17. The CDR3 sequence: CASSNPGTGIGRLTGELFF. Written as DNA, the CDR3 is TGTGCCAGTAGTAACCCCGGGACAGGGATAGGCAGACTGACCGGGGAGCTGTTTTTT.

This clonotype appeared many times. A single base separates this from a much larger clone, so it may be a read error. This CDR3 reads CASSSLQGRNDEQYF. In nucleotides, the CDR3 is TGTGCCAGCAGCTCTCTTCAGGGGCGTAACGATGAGCAGTACTTC. V is TRBV7-3 and J is TRBJ2-5; possibly TRBD1 for D (6 bases). With 4 bases removed from V and 11 bases from J, the gap between germline ends came to 23 bases. The CDR3 loop spans 15 amino acids. Germline CDR1 reads SGHTA; CDR2 reads FQGTGA.

The DNA of the CDR3 is TGCGCCAGCAGCCCGGCCGAGGATGCGCAGTATTTT. Residues: CASSPAEDAQYF. This chain connects TRBV5-1 to TRBJ2-3; D not certain. Germline V gives CDR1 SGHRS, CDR2 YFSETQ. The length of the CDR3 is 12 residues. V was clipped by 4 bases and J by 10 bases, with 13 bases between them.

The chain uses TRBV6-1 and TRBJ1-1, with TRBD1 identical over 7 bases. The ends lost 7 bases at V and 7 bases at J; junction bases unmatched: 9. CDR1 is MNHNS, CDR2 SASEGT, per germline. The CDR3 has 13 amino acids. CDR3 coding DNA: TGTGCCAGCACTGAGTCAGGGGGACATGAAGCTTTCTTT. Translating gives CASTESGGHEAFF.

This clonotype was found many times. The chain joins TRBV7-2 to TRBJ2-5; 9 positions agree with TRBD2. Germline CDR1 SGHTA, CDR2 FQGNSA. The CDR3 covers 16 residues. J gave up 0 bases and V 5 bases, and 7 bases lay outside the gene matches. The CDR3 sequence: CASSRASGGYQETQYF. The DNA of the CDR3 is TGTGCCAGCAGCCGCGCCAGCGGGGGGTACCAAGAGACCCAGTACTTC.

J is TRBJ2-4 and V is TRBV20-1, with D tentatively TRBD1 or TRBD2 (5 bases each). The CDR3 runs to 15 residues. The germline V gene encodes CDR1 DFQATT and CDR2 SNEGSKA (reference sequence). V lost 5 bases and J 4 bases, leaving 18 bases between the germline ends. The CDR3 spells CSAHPPGRWKNIQYF. CDR3 in DNA: TGCAGTGCTCACCCACCGGGACGGTGGAAAAACATTCAGTACTTC.

The rearrangement uses TRBV7-9 and TRBJ1-2; D is perhaps TRBD1 (5 bases). The ends were cut back, 2 bases at V and 2 bases at J, with 21 bases in the middle. This CDR3 contains 18 residues. Germline CDR1 and CDR2: SEHNR and FQNEAQ (reference sequence). CDR3 coding DNA: TGTGCCAGCAGCTTATACCCATGGGGGATCATCCGAAACTATGGCTACACCTTC. Translating gives CASSLYPWGIIRNYGYTF.

In regard to this clonotype: A read error may be the cause here, since a much bigger clone is one base away. The chain combines TRBV6-2 or TRBV6-3 with TRBJ2-7, with 9 bases aligning to TRBD1. Germline CDR1 is MNHEY and CDR2 is SVGEGT. CDR3 length: 15 amino acids. Losses at the gene ends were 4 bases for V and 10 bases for J; bases not matched to a gene: 14. CDR3 amino acids: CASSWGTGSPEAQYF. The CDR3 DNA follows: TGTGCCAGCAGTTGGGGGACAGGGTCCCCAGAGGCCCAGTACTTC.

As concerns this clonotype: At one boundary the junction diverges from the germline segment, which might be a read error. The chain links TRBV5-1 to TRBJ1-4, with 9 bases lining up with TRBD1. The CDR3 has 14 amino acids. From germline, CDR1 is SGHRS and CDR2 YFSETQ. In DNA, the CDR3 is TGCGCCGGCAGCGTAACAGGGGGCAATGAAAAACTGTTTTTT. Translating gives CAGSVTGGNEKLFF. The complete variable domain, with remaining parts taken from reference TRBV5-1 and TRBJ1-4, reads KAGVTQTPRYLIKTRGQQVTLSCSPISGHRSVSWYQQTPGQGLQFLFEYFSETQRNKGNFPGRFSGRQFSNSRSEMNVSTLELGDSALYLCAGSVTGGNEKLFFGSGTQLSVL.

This sequence joins TRBV6-5 and TRBJ2-2; 7 bases align to TRBD1. The CDR3 sequence is 17 residues long. CDR1 is MNHEY, CDR2 SVGAGI, per germline. V trimming: 0 bases; J trimming: 1 base; junction bases outside the gene matches: 5. Written as DNA, the CDR3 is TGTGCCAGCAGTTACTCCCAAGGACAGGTGAACACCGGGGAGCTGTTTTTT. Its protein is CASSYSQGQVNTGELFF.

This chain links TRBV12-3 or TRBV12-4 with TRBJ2-7, with TRBD1 identical over 8 bases. The better agreement between TRBJ2-5 and the DNA end casts doubt on the J call. The CDR3 covers 13 residues. CDR3 DNA sequence: TGTGCCAGCAGTATGGACAGGGTAGAGACCCAGTACTTC. It codes for CASSMDRVETQYF.

The sample holds many counts of this clonotype. V gene TRBV5-5 combines with J gene TRBJ2-7; 12 nucleotides line up with TRBD1. Germline lookup yields CDR1 SGHKS and CDR2 YYEKEE (reference sequence). Losses at the gene ends were 2 bases for V and 5 bases for J; bases not matched to a gene: 5. The CDR3 extends over 15 amino acids. The CDR3 sequence is CASSFGGTGGDEQYF. CDR3 bases: TGTGCCAGCAGCTTTGGCGGGACAGGGGGCGACGAGCAGTACTTC.

J is TRBJ2-2 and V is TRBV7-7, with D possibly called TRBD1 or TRBD2 (5 bases each). This CDR3 has 17 amino acids. Per the germline V gene, CDR1 is SSHAT and CDR2 is FNYEAQ (reference sequence). The V end lost 2 bases, the J end lost 1 base, and 14 bases lay between the germline ends. CDR3 nucleotide sequence: TGTGCCAGCAGCTTAAGATTGGGACGGGAGAACACCGGGGAGCTGTTTTTT. Amino acids: CASSLRLGRENTGELFF.

This clonotype was counted at least ten times. V and J are TRBV5-1 and TRBJ2-1; TRBD1 matches 8 bases. This CDR3 is 15 amino acids long. CDR1 SGHRS and CDR2 YFSETQ come from the germline V gene. J was trimmed by 10 bases and V by 5 bases; bases with no gene match: 14. CDR3 amino acids: CASSRPGQGAIEQFF. CDR3 DNA: TGCGCCAGCAGTCGCCCGGGGCAGGGGGCGATAGAGCAGTTCTTC.